These 16 T cell receptor beta chains were sequenced from one sample in a study of blood T cells in healthy people across ages. A J-beta primer mix and a sample-barcoded 5' primer were used in a second PCR of roughly 7 to 12 cycles. TCRdb fed the 5' RACE reads into MiXCR, producing one record per CDR3 protein. The table has 1.5 million to 2 million distinct CDR3 sequences, about 28% seen once. Sequencing input: blood. The receptors were sampled from a woman aged 30 to 39 in good health.

The table lists this clonotype with many counts. The chain employs TRBV12-3 or TRBV12-4 and TRBJ2-4; TRBD1 or TRBD2 may be the D gene (5 bases each). The CDR3 runs 16 residues. Trimming removed 5 bases from V and 3 bases from J, with 17 bases in between. The CDR3 region is CASSTESGTGKNIQYF. In DNA, the CDR3 is TGTGCCAGCAGTACCGAATCCGGGACGGGCAAAAACATTCAGTACTTC.

This clonotype appeared many times. The V gene is TRBV11-2, the J gene TRBJ2-7; a possible D gene is TRBD2 (6 bases). Germline V lookup: CDR1 SGHAT, CDR2 FQNNGV. Trimming took off 4 bases at V and 9 bases at J, with 16 bases between the two ends. There are 13 residues in the CDR3. The CDR3 DNA is TGTGCCAGCAGCTCCTCCAGACTAGAAGGGCAGTACTTC. Encoded protein: CASSSSRLEGQYF.

This clonotype was detected ten times or more. The chain carries TRBV5-8 and TRBJ2-7; 8 bases are a match to TRBD1. Germline V gene lookup returns CDR1 SGHTS and CDR2 YDEGEE. V dropped 1 base and J dropped 1; count of bases not matched to a gene: 4. CDR3 length equals 15 residues. CDR3 sequence reads: CASSLYGTGSYEQYF. The CDR3 DNA follows: TGTGCCAGCAGCTTGTATGGGACAGGATCCTACGAGCAGTACTTC.

The chain combines TRBV20-1 with TRBJ2-7; D may be TRBD1 (5 bases). The CDR3 sequence is 13 residues long. Per germline, CDR1 DFQATT and CDR2 SNEGSKA (reference sequence). Deletions cut 5 bases from V and 3 bases from J, with 14 bases between. The CDR3 loop reads CSAGYQGFYEQYF. The DNA for the CDR3 is TGCAGTGCTGGTTACCAGGGCTTCTACGAGCAGTACTTC.

Regarding this clonotype: One end of the junction fails to match germline, which may point to a read error. V gene TRBV12-3 or TRBV12-4 combines with J gene TRBJ2-1; a weak D match, TRBD2 (5 bases). The CDR3 runs 14 residues. The CDR3 loop is CANSLALGVNEQFF. CDR3 DNA sequence: TGTGCCAACAGTTTAGCGCTCGGGGTGAATGAGCAGTTCTTC.

V usage is TRBV12-3 or TRBV12-4 and J usage is TRBJ2-2, with D possibly being TRBD2 (6 bases). The CDR3 loop spans 16 amino acids. The V end lost 1 base, the J end lost 6 bases, and 15 bases lay between the germline ends. In DNA form, the CDR3 reads TGTGCCAGCAGTTTAGTAAGGCGACTAGTTGCCGGGGAGCTGTTTTTT. The encoded protein is CASSLVRRLVAGELFF.

The V call is TRBV27, the J call TRBJ2-7; D unresolved. This CDR3 region has 14 residues. V lost 6 bases to trimming and J lost 2 bases, with 14 bases between them. Germline CDR1 reads MNHEY; CDR2 reads SMNVEV (reference sequence). As DNA, the CDR3 is TGTGCCAGCAGCCGGTCGGTTAGCACCTACGAGCAGTACTTC. Translating it yields CASSRSVSTYEQYF.

V is TRBV14 and J is TRBJ2-2; 7 bases line up with TRBD1. Unmatched junction bases numbered 8, after V lost 5 bases and J lost 5 bases. The CDR3 has 15 residues. Looked up from germline, CDR1 is SGHDN and CDR2 is FVKESK. This CDR3 is CASSKIWDSTGELFF. The CDR3 bases are TGTGCCAGCAGCAAGATATGGGACAGTACCGGGGAGCTGTTTTTT. The variable domain in full, completed from reference TRBV14 and TRBJ2-2, reads EAGVTQFPSHSVIEKGQTVTLRCDPISGHDNLYWYRRVMGKEIKFLLHFVKESKQDESGMPNNRFLAERTGGTYSTLKVQPAELEDSGVYFCASSKIWDSTGELFFGEGSRLTVL.

A remark on this clonotype: It may be a read error: a sequence one base away is much more abundant. The chain couples TRBV29-1 to TRBJ2-1, with 7 positions matching TRBD1. The CDR3 has 15 amino acids. CDR1 is SQVTM and CDR2 is ANQGSEA in the germline V gene. V lost 6 bases and J lost 10; bases outside the gene matches: 18. Written as DNA, the CDR3 is TGCAGCGTCCCTAAGCGACAGGGCAAGGCCTACGAGCAGTTCTTC. Protein product: CSVPKRQGKAYEQFF.

This clonotype was counted a few times. The rearrangement uses TRBV9 and TRBJ2-1; TRBD2 is a possible D gene (6 bases). With 3 bases removed from V and 7 bases from J, the gap between germline ends came to 14 bases. Germline values: CDR1 SGDLS, CDR2 YYNGEE. CDR3 length equals 14 residues. In DNA form, the CDR3 reads TGTGCCAGCAGCGCCGGGACTGCCACAAATGAGCAGTTCTTC. This codes for CASSAGTATNEQFF.

The rearrangement links TRBV5-1 to TRBJ2-3; TRBD1 or TRBD2 may be the D gene (5 bases each). This CDR3 region has 14 residues. The germline gives CDR1 SGHRS, CDR2 YFSETQ. The V end lost 3 bases, the J end lost 2 bases, and 10 bases lay between the germline ends. The CDR3 protein is CASSSEDITDTQYF. The CDR3 bases are TGCGCCAGCAGCTCGGAGGACATCACAGATACGCAGTATTTT.

In this sample, this clonotype turned up a few times. The chain joins TRBV20-1 to TRBJ2-3; possibly TRBD2 for D (5 bases). The CDR3 loop spans 15 amino acids. Trimming removed 5 bases at V and 1 base at J, with 16 bases between. CDR1 is DFQATT and CDR2 is SNEGSKA in the germline V gene (reference sequence). In DNA form, the CDR3 reads TGCAGTGCTTCTCCCCCCAGCGGTGGCACAGATACGCAGTATTTT. It specifies CSASPPSGGTDTQYF.

A note on this clonotype: Just one base apart from a much larger clone, this may be a read error. The V and J genes are TRBV12-3 or TRBV12-4 and TRBJ2-7; tentatively, D is TRBD2 (6 bases). This CDR3 has 15 residues. V was clipped by 5 bases and J by 8 bases, with 22 bases between them. CDR3 sequence (DNA): TGTGCCAGCAGTCCTTTGGGCGCTCCCCGGGGGAAGCAGTACTTC. As protein: CASSPLGAPRGKQYF.

As for this clonotype: Mismatch with germline at one junction end may stem from a read error. The V call is TRBV15, the J call TRBJ2-3; D may correspond to TRBD1 or TRBD2 (5 bases each). Germline V gene sequence: CDR1 LNHNV, CDR2 YYDKDF (reference sequence). The CDR3 spans 16 residues. CDR3 nucleotides: TGTGCCACCAGCCGAGACTTACCGAGGGGAACAGATACGCGGTATTTT. Translated: CATSRDLPRGTDTRYF. Based on the CDR3 plus reference TRBV15 and TRBJ2-3, the full variable domain is DAMVIQNPRYQVTQFGKPVTLSCSQTLNHNVMYWYQQKSSQAPKLLFHYYDKDFNNEADTPDNFQSRRPNTSFCFLDIRSPGLGDTAMYLCATSRDLPRGTDTRYFGPGTRLTVL.

This clonotype was observed many times. The J gene is TRBJ2-5, the V gene TRBV10-3; D unresolved. This CDR3 has 13 residues. Germline V gives CDR1 ENHRY, CDR2 SYGVKD. The V and J ends lost 3 bases and 0 bases respectively, with 5 bases between them. The CDR3 spells CAISELNQETQYF. DNA for the CDR3: TGTGCCATCAGTGAACTCAACCAAGAGACCCAGTACTTC.

This clonotype was recorded a few times. V usage is TRBV12-3 or TRBV12-4 and J usage is TRBJ2-3; 9 nucleotides agree with TRBD2. The ends lost 5 bases at V and 1 base at J; junction bases unmatched: 7. The length of the CDR3 is 16 residues. The CDR3 bases are TGTGCCAGCAGTCGCCCCACTAGCGGGCGCACAGATACGCAGTATTTT. Translated, it gives CASSRPTSGRTDTQYF.